This T cell receptor (beta chain) is from a study of identical twins. Whole-study findings and limits: The analysis was cross-sectional rather than longitudinal within donors.

MiXCR, applied by TCRdb to the 5' RACE reads, yields one record per CDR3 protein. The data hold around 100,000 distinct CDR3 sequences, with just under 6% observed a single time. In this sample, this clonotype turned up a few times. Its antigen is currently unknown. This CDR3 contains 15 residues. Trimming at V came to 4 bases and at J to 5 bases, leaving 9 bases not matched to a gene. Per the germline V gene, CDR1 is MNHEY and CDR2 is SVGAGI. Source material: memory T cells sorted from blood. This receptor was obtained from a woman aged 45-60 years in good health. V usage is TRBV6-5 and J usage is TRBJ2-7, with 9 bases lining up with TRBD2. CDR3 loop: CASSLAGEISHEQYF. For the CDR3, the DNA is TGTGCCAGCAGTTTAGCGGGAGAAATATCCCACGAGCAGTACTTC.